This T cell receptor beta chain was documented in a study of T cells after yellow fever vaccination. Findings and caveats of the study: The secondary response was weaker but peaked faster, day 5 versus 15.

It was through 5'RACE template switching that TCR cDNA was made, with a universal primer site and UMIs added. TCRdb passed the 5' RACE reads through MiXCR, listing each CDR3 protein once. In the table there are 25,000 to 35,000 distinct CDR3 sequences, approximately 6% of which are singletons. This clonotype was seen a few times. Trimming stripped 6 bases from V and 0 bases from J, with 12 bases between. The CDR3 consists of 15 residues. Germline loops: CDR1 SEHNR, CDR2 FQNEAQ (reference sequence). The V gene is TRBV7-9, the J gene TRBJ2-1; maybe TRBD2 (5 bases). The material was PBMCs, either bulk or a sorted T-cell subset (CD4+, CD8+, memory, or dextramer-sorted; not recorded which), obtained on the day of the yellow fever booster vaccination. The TCR originated in a man aged 25 to 45 who received the YFV17D yellow fever vaccine. CDR3 residues: CASRILGSSYNEQFF. The DNA of the CDR3 is TGTGCCAGCAGGATACTAGGGAGCTCCTACAATGAGCAGTTCTTC.